This T cell receptor (beta chain) came from a study of shared T cell receptors in the human thymus. Here immunoSEQ multiplex PCR was the method, and the copy in TCRdb shows in-frame clones only, minus some. The sample includes 630,000 or so clones, 87% seen only once; the top ten take approximately 0.0097%. The CDR3 has 16 amino acids. V lost 0 bases to trimming and J lost 1 base; unmatched junction nucleotides: 4. Germline loops: CDR1 LGHNA, CDR2 YSLEER. This same sample was also part of a study on human thymus T cells. In that study: Those donating were healthy Finnish infants in corrective surgery for congenital heart defects. Thymic material originated from resections removed in the course of corrective heart surgery. Unrelated individuals were reported by related research to share highly overlapping thymic repertoires.

This clonotype was sampled from a boy under two years old with a congenital heart defect. The sequenced sample was thymocytes. The rearrangement uses TRBV4-3 and TRBJ2-5; 8 bases are shared with TRBD2. This CDR3 is CASSQEAGERQETQYF. The DNA of the CDR3 is TGCGCCAGCAGCCAAGAAGCGGGAGAACGCCAAGAGACCCAGTACTTC.